The next 22 T cell receptor beta chains were all read from a single sample in a study of T cell responses to AZD1222 COVID-19 vaccine. The repertoire was sequenced with immunoSEQ multiplex PCR; TCRdb's copy has only in-frame clones and lacks some. The sample records around 100,000 clones, more than 85% being singletons. The specimen comprised peripheral blood, sampled on day 0 of AZD1222 vaccination. The origin of the receptors is an adult in good health.

The chain combines TRBV30 with TRBJ1-2; possibly TRBD1 for D (5 bases). The V end lost 0 bases, the J end lost 2 bases, and 10 bases lay between the germline ends. Germline CDR1 and CDR2: GTSNPN and SVGIG (reference sequence). This CDR3 spans 14 amino acids. The CDR3 nucleotides read TGTGCCTGGAGTGTATACGCAGGGAACTATGGCTACACCTTC. It is translated as CAWSVYAGNYGYTF.

The chain has TRBV5-6 and TRBJ1-3; TRBD1 matches at 7 bases. Germline CDR1 reads SGHDT; CDR2 reads YYEEEE. This CDR3 spans 16 amino acids. The junction had 10 bases not matched to a gene; V was cut back by 4 bases and J by 3 bases. This CDR3 is CASSLDRRMFGNTIYF. The CDR3 DNA is TGTGCCAGCAGCCTGGACAGGCGGATGTTTGGAAACACCATATATTTT.

This chain joins TRBV29-1 and TRBJ2-6; D possibly matches TRBD1 or TRBD2 (5 bases each). This CDR3 is built from 15 residues. Germline lookup yields CDR1 SQVTM and CDR2 ANQGSEA. Trimming pared 3 bases from V and 0 bases from J, leaving 9 bases between. CDR3 DNA: TGCAGCGTTGATGGGGGATCCTCTGGGGCCAACGTCCTGACTTTC. Protein product: CSVDGGSSGANVLTF. Variable domain in full (rest from reference TRBV29-1 and TRBJ2-6): SAVISQKPSRDICQRGTSLTIQCQVDSQVTMMFWYRQQPGQSLTLIATANQGSEATYESGFVIDKFPISRPNLTFSTLTVSNMSPEDSSIYLCSVDGGSSGANVLTFGAGSRLTVL.

DNA for the CDR3: TGTGCCAGCAGCCAAGTTGACGCCAGGCAGGCTTTCTTT. Its protein product is CASSQVDARQAFF. The V gene is TRBV3-1 (or the pseudogene TRBV3-2), the J gene TRBJ1-1; D unresolved. CDR1 is LGHDT and CDR2 is YNNKEL in the germline V gene (reference sequence). The CDR3 consists of 13 residues. The V end lost 1 base, the J end lost 11 bases, and 14 bases lay between the germline ends.

The V and J genes are TRBV10-3 and TRBJ2-3, with D possibly matching TRBD2 (6 bases). The CDR3 extends over 14 amino acids. The V gene's germline CDR1 is ENHRY and CDR2 SYGVKD. With 7 bases removed from V and 5 bases from J, the gap between germline ends came to 16 bases. The CDR3 nucleotides read TGTGCCATCACGCGGGACTCGAGAGGAGATACGCAGTATTTT. Translating gives CAITRDSRGDTQYF.

J is TRBJ2-3 and V is TRBV7-2, with unresolved D. V dropped 5 bases and J dropped 6 bases, with 12 bases sitting between them. CDR3 size: 13 residues. CDR1 is SGHTA and CDR2 is FQGNSA in the germline V gene. In DNA form, the CDR3 reads TGTGCCAGCAGCACTTGGACGCGGGATACGCAGTATTTT. This sequence encodes CASSTWTRDTQYF.

The rearrangement joins TRBV21-1 to TRBJ2-1; no check of the table's D call, TRBD2, against the DNA was made. TRBV21-1 constitutes a pseudogene. The CDR3 consists of 14 residues. CDR3 residues: CASSKSGSYNEQFF. The CDR3 DNA is TGTGCCAGCAGCAAAAGCGGGAGTTACAATGAGCAGTTCTTC.

This clone was counted once. The chain has TRBV5-1 and TRBJ2-1; D perhaps matches TRBD2 (6 bases). CDR1 and CDR2 (germline): SGHRS, YFSETQ. The CDR3 totals 15 residues. V was cut by 4 bases and J by 3 bases, with 14 bases left in between. CDR3 sequence (DNA): TGCGCCAGCAGCGAAAGGACTACCAGCTACAATGAGCAGTTCTTC. It codes for CASSERTTSYNEQFF. The variable domain in full, with the rest retrieved from reference TRBV5-1 and TRBJ2-1, is KAGVTQTPRYLIKTRGQQVTLSCSPISGHRSVSWYQQTPGQGLQFLFEYFSETQRNKGNFPGRFSGRQFSNSRSEMNVSTLELGDSALYLCASSERTTSYNEQFFGPGTRLTVL.

The V call is TRBV6-5, the J call TRBJ2-3; D is undetermined. The germline CDR1 and CDR2 sequences are MNHEY and SVGAGI. CDR3 length equals 15 residues. Trimming left V 4 bases short and J 0 bases short, with 11 bases between. The CDR3 protein is CASSLTISSTDTQYF. The CDR3 coding sequence is TGTGCCAGCAGTTTGACAATTTCTAGCACAGATACGCAGTATTTT.

The V call is TRBV11-2, the J call TRBJ1-1, with D unclear. V lost 6 bases and J 5 bases, leaving 10 bases between the germline ends. This CDR3 is built from 12 residues. Germline CDR1 reads SGHAT; CDR2 reads FQNNGV. The CDR3 sequence is CASSVLGTEAFF. The CDR3 region has the DNA TGTGCCAGCAGTGTCTTAGGGACTGAAGCTTTCTTT.

This rearrangement joins TRBV5-1 to TRBJ2-1, with TRBD2 identical over 11 bases. Germline-derived CDR1 and CDR2 are SGHRS and YFSETQ. V lost 2 bases and J lost 5; bases outside the gene matches: 3. CDR3 length: 15 amino acids. The CDR3 sequence: CASSLKTSGNNEQFF. Here the CDR3 DNA reads TGCGCCAGCAGCTTAAAGACTAGCGGGAACAATGAGCAGTTCTTC.

J is TRBJ2-3 and V is TRBV7-2; TRBD1 matches at 10 bases. This CDR3 has 14 amino acids. The V and J ends lost 6 bases and 7 bases, in that order; junction bases with no gene match: 7. CDR1 is SGHTA and CDR2 is FQGNSA in the germline V gene. The CDR3 loop is CASSGQGGPYTQYF. CDR3 sequence (DNA): TGTGCCAGCAGTGGACAGGGGGGACCTTATACGCAGTATTTT.

The chain is built from TRBV15 and TRBJ2-7; D is tentatively TRBD1 or TRBD2 (5 bases each). The germline V gene encodes CDR1 LNHNV and CDR2 YYDKDF (reference sequence). Deletions cut 5 bases from V and 0 bases from J, with 14 bases between. The CDR3 runs to 15 residues. Here the CDR3 reads CATSAKAGSSYEQYF. The CDR3 DNA follows: TGTGCCACCAGCGCTAAGGCAGGGAGCTCCTACGAGCAGTACTTC.

This clone occurred once. The gene calls are TRBV9 and TRBJ2-2; 9 positions match TRBD1. V trimming: 3 bases; J trimming: 3 bases; junction bases outside the gene matches: 3. Per germline, CDR1 SGDLS and CDR2 YYNGEE. The length of the CDR3 is 15 residues. Here the CDR3 DNA reads TGTGCCAGCAGCGCCGGGACAGGGTACACCGGGGAGCTGTTTTTT. Encoded protein: CASSAGTGYTGELFF.

The chain carries TRBV21-1 and TRBJ2-3; the listed D gene, TRBD2, was not tested against the DNA. TRBV21-1 is a recognized pseudogene. The CDR3 is made up of 19 amino acids. The CDR3 region is CASSTPSGFPGGGTDTQYF. As DNA, the CDR3 is TGTGCCAGCAGCACTCCCTCGGGATTCCCGGGGGGTGGCACAGATACGCAGTATTTT.

The rearrangement joins TRBV11-3 to TRBJ2-7; the D gene is possibly TRBD2 (5 bases). Germline V CDR1 and CDR2: SGHNT, YENEEA. CDR3 size: 15 residues. Trimming pared 2 bases from V and 0 bases from J, leaving 11 bases between. The CDR3 DNA is TGTGCCAGCAGCTTAAACTTCGGGGTCTCCTACGAGCAGTACTTC. Protein sequence: CASSLNFGVSYEQYF. The full variable domain, with the rest looked up from reference TRBV11-3 and TRBJ2-7, is EAGVVQSPRYKIIEKKQPVAFWCNPISGHNTLYWYLQNLGQGPELLIRYENEEAVDDSQLPKDRFSAERLKGVDSTLKIQPAELGDSAVYLCASSLNFGVSYEQYFGPGTRLTVT.

This chain connects TRBV29-1 to TRBJ1-1, with D unresolved. The CDR3 extends over 11 amino acids. In germline, CDR1 is SQVTM, CDR2 ANQGSEA. V was clipped by 6 bases and J by 4 bases, with 9 bases between them. As DNA, the CDR3 is TGCAGCGTGGTACACAGCACTGAAGCTTTCTTT. It translates to CSVVHSTEAFF.

The chain recombines TRBV7-3 with TRBJ2-3, with 11 positions matching TRBD1. Germline V lookup: CDR1 SGHTA, CDR2 FQGTGA. CDR3 size: 18 residues. J gave up 2 bases and V 2 bases, and 9 bases lay outside the gene matches. CDR3 bases: TGTGCCAGCAGCTTACCCCCCGGGACAGGGGGAGTCACAGATACGCAGTATTTT. It yields the protein CASSLPPGTGGVTDTQYF. Full variable domain (outside the CDR3, taken from reference TRBV7-3 and TRBJ2-3): GAGVSQTPSNKVTEKGKYVELRCDPISGHTALYWYRQSLGQGPEFLIYFQGTGAADDSGLPNDRFFAVRPEGSVSTLKIQRTERGDSAVYLCASSLPPGTGGVTDTQYFGPGTRLTVL.

The chain has TRBV15 and TRBJ1-6; D is unclear. This CDR3 comprises 16 residues. Trimming took 4 bases from V and 6 from J, leaving 16 bases between them. Per the germline V gene, CDR1 is LNHNV and CDR2 is YYDKDF (reference sequence). CDR3 region: CATSTDLAIVNSPLHF. The CDR3 DNA is TGTGCCACCAGCACGGACCTGGCAATCGTTAATTCACCCCTCCACTTT.

The chain employs TRBV12-3 or TRBV12-4 and TRBJ1-2; 7 bases are shared with TRBD1. CDR3 length equals 13 residues. Losses at the gene ends were 6 bases for V and 4 bases for J; bases not matched to a gene: 5. CDR3 in DNA: TGTGCCAGCAGACGGGACAGCCTCTATGGCTACACCTTC. It codes for CASRRDSLYGYTF.

V usage is TRBV19 and J usage is TRBJ2-5; D unresolved. This CDR3 has 13 residues. V was shortened by 6 bases and J by 1 base, with 9 bases between the two germline ends. Germline V gene lookup returns CDR1 LNHDA and CDR2 SQIVND (reference sequence). The DNA for the CDR3 is TGTGCCAGTAGATACGGGTTCCAAGAGACCCAGTACTTC. Amino acids: CASRYGFQETQYF.

The V gene is TRBV28, the J gene TRBJ2-7; 7 bases fit TRBD1. Germline-derived CDR1 and CDR2 are MDHEN and SYDVKM. The CDR3 sequence is 14 residues long. V gave up 3 bases and J gave up 6 bases; unmatched junction bases: 8. The CDR3 region has the DNA TGTGCCAGCAGTTTGACAGGGTCCACCTCCGAGCAGTACTTC. It yields the protein CASSLTGSTSEQYF.